Described below is a single T cell receptor (beta chain) sequence and its context. The data are from a study of identical twins. Germline CDR1 MDHEN, CDR2 SYDVKM. The CDR3 loop spans 13 amino acids. Deletions cut 1 base from V and 6 bases from J, with 10 bases between. From the 5' RACE reads, TCRdb called clonotypes with MiXCR, one entry per CDR3 protein. The repertoire holds nearly 650,000 distinct CDR3 sequences, with roughly 7.1% as singletons. These sequences were also reported in another study, on yellow fever vaccine responses in identical twins.

This chain uses TRBV28 with TRBJ2-7, with D possibly TRBD1 on 5 matching bases. Sequencing input: PBMCs. The TCR comes from a woman in her late teens or twenties in good health. CDR3 region: CASSLFPGFEQYF. The CDR3, as DNA: TGTGCCAGCAGTTTATTTCCAGGGTTCGAGCAGTACTTC.